The clone carrying this TCR beta chain was seen at least ten times. Its antigen is not identified. V dropped 1 base and J dropped 7 bases, with 17 bases sitting between them. This CDR3 is 16 amino acids long. Germline V gene lookup returns CDR1 MDHEN and CDR2 SYDVKM. The T cells used for sorted libraries numbered roughly 1 million, either CD4+ or CD8+. This entry is derived from a study of neurological immune-mediated disorders. Study-wide points: Healthy controls had more TCR clonal expansion than multiple sclerosis, which showed the least, whereas HTLV-1-associated myelopathy showed the most. Across subjects, no CDR3 amino acid sequence appeared in expanded clones of more than one subject, a finding that suggested private repertoires in all groups.

Synthesis of cDNA was performed by 5'RACE using 10-nucleotide random UMIs. A single record per CDR3 protein comes from TCRdb applying MiXCR to the 5' RACE reads. The table records roughly 39,000 distinct CDR3 sequences, around 7% of them present only once. This TCR was sampled from a man in his fifties in good health. The chain is built from TRBV28 and TRBJ1-5; D is unclear. The sample consisted of CD4+ T cells from blood. CDR3 sequence: CASSLYRALVGQPQHF. The CDR3 DNA is TGTGCCAGCAGTTTATATCGGGCCCTAGTCGGACAGCCCCAGCATTTT.